Below are 19 T cell receptor beta chains sequenced from a single sample in a study of CXCR3-negative and CXCR3-positive naive CD8 T cells. The libraries of TRB cDNA were constructed through 5' RACE using UMI labels. Following a re-call of the 5' RACE reads, TCRdb has one entry per CDR3 protein and lacks DNA. The repertoire shows tens of thousands of distinct CDR3 sequences; the top ten hold 1.5% to 2%. The sample taken for sequencing was naive CXCR3- CD8+ T cells from blood. Regarding subset: CD45RO-CCR7+CD27+CD95- naive CD8+ T cells lacking CXCR3 (TNR3-). The receptors originated from a human donor in good health. Some clones in this sample may be carry-over from other donors' samples.

The chain joins TRBV5-6 to TRBJ1-5; TCRdb proposes TRBD1, but this gene call is untestable without DNA. Per the germline V gene, CDR1 is SGHDT and CDR2 is YYEEEE. The CDR3 runs to 12 residues. The CDR3 spells CASSAPSQPQHF.

V is TRBV12-3 or TRBV12-4 and J is TRBJ2-1; lacking DNA, the TRBD2 call made by TCRdb goes unchecked. This CDR3 spans 16 amino acids. The CDR3 loop is CASRQWTSGAYNEQFF.

J is TRBJ2-7 and V is TRBV7-3; the D gene TCRdb calls, TRBD1, cannot be checked with no DNA. Germline values: CDR1 SGHTA, CDR2 FQGTGA. The CDR3 extends over 13 amino acids. Here the CDR3 reads CASSSMTGNEQYF.

The rearrangement uses TRBV3-1 and TRBJ2-2. Germline V CDR1 and CDR2: LGHDT, YNNKEL (reference sequence). The CDR3 contains 13 residues. The CDR3: CASSHSNTGELFF. The whole variable domain, remainder taken from reference TRBV3-1 and TRBJ2-2, is DTAVSQTPKYLVTQMGNDKSIKCEQNLGHDTMYWYKQDSKKFLKIMFSYNNKELIINETVPNRFSPKSPDKAHLNLHINSLELGDSAVYFCASSHSNTGELFFGEGSRLTVL.

Considering frequency, this clonotype is medium-sized. V gene TRBV24-1 combines with J gene TRBJ2-2. The CDR3 consists of 15 residues. CDR1 is KGHDR, CDR2 SFDVKD, per germline. CDR3 region: CATSDLGENTGELFF.

V and J are TRBV7-6 and TRBJ2-7; the D gene TCRdb calls, TRBD1, cannot be checked with no DNA. Germline values: CDR1 SGHVS, CDR2 FNYEAQ. CDR3 size: 14 residues. The CDR3 reads CASSLEGESYEQYF.

This chain joins TRBV29-1 and TRBJ2-3. This CDR3 spans 13 amino acids. Germline CDR1 is SQVTM and CDR2 is ANQGSEA. CDR3 residues: CSVSEAPTDTQYF.

This rearrangement joins TRBV4-3 to TRBJ2-7; TCRdb returns TRBD1, unconfirmable since there is no DNA. Germline V gene sequence: CDR1 LGHNA, CDR2 YSLEER. There are 15 residues in the CDR3. The CDR3 reads CASSQIPGSSYEPYF.

The gene calls are TRBV30 and TRBJ2-3; TCRdb's D call of TRBD1 is untestable without DNA. The length of the CDR3 is 16 residues. CDR1 is GTSNPN and CDR2 is SVGIG in the germline V gene (reference sequence). The CDR3 region is CAWSEDSTPPTDTQYF.

This rearrangement joins TRBV29-1 to TRBJ2-7. The CDR3 has 13 amino acids. Germline V gives CDR1 SQVTM, CDR2 ANQGSEA. The CDR3 region is CSVASVNSYEQYF.

V gene TRBV21-1 combines with J gene TRBJ2-5; TCRdb names TRBD2, which stays unverified in the absence of DNA. TRBV21-1 is labeled a pseudogene. This CDR3 comprises 17 residues. CDR3 region: CASTSPGLYYLRETQYF.

The gene calls are TRBV7-2 and TRBJ2-5; there is no DNA to check the TCRdb D call of TRBD1. CDR3 length: 15 amino acids. Germline CDR1 SGHTA, CDR2 FQGNSA. CDR3 residues: CASSIGGYELETQYF.

The chain has TRBV7-2 and TRBJ2-1; TCRdb designates TRBD2, a call that cannot be tested without DNA. The CDR3 is made up of 17 amino acids. Germline V gene data show CDR1 as SGHTA and CDR2 as FQGNSA. CDR3: CASSHEGNLAGWHEQFF.

The chain employs TRBV5-5 and TRBJ2-1; there is no DNA to check the TCRdb D call of TRBD2. The CDR3 has 13 amino acids. Germline V gene lookup returns CDR1 SGHKS and CDR2 YYEKEE (reference sequence). This chain's CDR3 is CASSISGGGEQFF.

This chain's CDR3 is CSVQTGLNTGELFF. The V and J genes are TRBV29-1 and TRBJ2-2; TCRdb calls TRBD2, which cannot be checked without DNA. CDR1 is SQVTM and CDR2 is ANQGSEA in the germline V gene. This CDR3 contains 14 residues.

J is TRBJ2-3 and V is TRBV12-3 or TRBV12-4. The CDR3 totals 12 residues. CDR3 amino acids: CASRLGTDTQYF.

The genes are TRBV29-1 and TRBJ1-2; no DNA is available, so the TRBD1 call from TCRdb remains unchecked. The CDR3 totals 14 residues. The germline V gene encodes CDR1 SQVTM and CDR2 ANQGSEA. The CDR3 region is CSVPRDRGGYGYTF.

By frequency, this clonotype registers medium-sized. The J gene is TRBJ1-1, the V gene TRBV6-2 or TRBV6-3. Per the germline V gene, CDR1 is MNHEY and CDR2 is SVGEGT. The CDR3 runs to 13 residues. CDR3 amino acids: CASSYTGTAEAFF.

The chain has TRBV12-3 or TRBV12-4 and TRBJ2-7; the D call of TRBD1 rests on TCRdb alone, since no DNA is present to check it. CDR3 size: 12 residues. The CDR3 spells CASSRDILGQYF.